The TCR beta chain under discussion was sequenced for a study of ipilimumab plus nivolumab after autologous stem cell transplantation. On the study more broadly: Typical patient got roughly five ipilimumab doses and about eight nivolumab doses (median). The DLBCL cohort had primary refractory and relapsed disease, with 18-month progression-free survival of about 82% and 31%.

The CDR3 loop spans 13 amino acids. The germline gives CDR1 GTSNPN, CDR2 SVGIG (reference sequence). Unmatched junction bases numbered 1, after V lost 3 bases and J lost 2 bases. Produced via immunoSEQ multiplex PCR; TCRdb's table is partial and in-frame only. The top ten hold more than 2% of the sample, which has 77,000 or so clones, 65% to 85% seen once. The V call is TRBV30, the J call TRBJ2-4; 7 bases agree with TRBD1. The clonotype comes from a male donor with diffuse large B-cell lymphoma. The sample in question was PBMCs, obtained in a trial of ipilimumab plus nivolumab as post-transplant consolidation. The CDR3 is CAWRTGTKNIQYF. The CDR3 region has the DNA TGTGCCTGGAGGACAGGGACCAAAAACATTCAGTACTTC.